Below are 6 T cell receptor beta chains sequenced from a single sample in a study of T cell repertoires in cytomegalovirus infection. TCRdb analysed the reads with MiXCR anew, one entry per CDR3 protein. The sample yields about 830,000 distinct CDR3 sequences, approximately 29% seen once. These receptors have no known antigen. This sample comprised cultured CD8+ T cells from PBMCs, obtained from culture after CMV antigen stimulation. These receptors came from a human donor in good health (CMV status not recorded). Some clones in this sample may be carry-over from other donors' samples.

The chain links TRBV27 to TRBJ1-5; no firm D call. The germline V gene encodes CDR1 MNHEY and CDR2 SMNVEV (reference sequence). There are 15 residues in the CDR3. V dropped 6 bases and J dropped 1 base, with 13 bases sitting between them. In DNA, the CDR3 is TGTGCCAGCAGAAGGTCCGGACTAAGCAATCAGCCCCAGCATTTT. Its translation: CASRRSGLSNQPQHF.

In this sample, this clonotype turned up a few times. The chain recombines TRBV7-9 with TRBJ1-2, with D possibly being TRBD1 (6 bases). The CDR3 length is 15 residues. Germline-derived CDR1 and CDR2 are SEHNR and FQNEAQ (reference sequence). The V gene lost 4 bases and the J gene lost 2 bases, with 14 bases spanning the gap. For the CDR3, the DNA is TGTGCCAGCAGCTCGAACAGGGTAGTGAACTATGGCTACACCTTC. Translating gives CASSSNRVVNYGYTF.

V gene TRBV19 combines with J gene TRBJ2-7, with D unclear. This CDR3 contains 13 residues. V dropped 3 bases and J dropped 7 bases, with 13 bases sitting between them. CDR1 is LNHDA and CDR2 is SQIVND in the germline V gene (reference sequence). CDR3 coding DNA: TGTGCCAGTAGTATCAGCAGGCTCGGTGAGCAGTACTTC. This encodes CASSISRLGEQYF.

This clonotype was observed a few times. This chain joins TRBV6-1 and TRBJ2-3; D unresolved. The V end lost 5 bases, the J end lost 4 bases, and 10 bases lay between the germline ends. The CDR3 spans 13 residues. Germline CDR1 reads MNHNS; CDR2 reads SASEGT. DNA of the CDR3: TGTGCCAGCAGTTCCGACGCCCCAGATACGCAGTATTTT. Translating gives CASSSDAPDTQYF.

The rearrangement links TRBV12-3 or TRBV12-4 to TRBJ1-5; D call uncertain. V lost 3 bases and J 6 bases, leaving 21 bases between the germline ends. The CDR3 loop spans 17 amino acids. This chain's CDR3 is CASSFLVEGVEGQPQHF. The DNA for the CDR3 is TGTGCCAGCAGTTTCTTAGTAGAGGGAGTTGAGGGTCAGCCCCAGCATTTT.

The gene calls are TRBV29-1 and TRBJ2-5; D possibly corresponds to TRBD1 (5 bases). V was cut by 2 bases and J by 2 bases, with 15 bases left in between. This CDR3 is built from 15 residues. CDR1 and CDR2 from the germline V gene are SQVTM and ANQGSEA. The CDR3 here is CSVERGDQRQETQYF. The CDR3 DNA follows: TGCAGCGTTGAAAGGGGCGATCAGAGACAAGAGACCCAGTACTTC.